The clone carrying this TCR beta chain is medium-sized (0.01 to 0.1%) within its sample. The antigen is not known. This entry is derived from a study of HIV-infected patients and healthy controls. Study-wide points: During therapy, HIV-associated CDR3s fell significantly in frequency, while CMV-associated CDR3s did not change significantly.

Roughly three months, about 14 weeks, into antiretroviral therapy, follow-up blood was collected. Whole blood was used without fractionation, so all unsorted peripheral T cells were included. V lost 3 bases, J lost 4 bases, and 19 bases stayed unmatched. This CDR3 comprises 21 residues. Germline lookup yields CDR1 MGHDK and CDR2 SYGVNS. About 500 ng RNA was reverse transcribed with alpha and beta constant-region primers. Using multiplexing indices, alpha and beta chain libraries were generated apart by chain-specific third strand synthesis. MiXCR, run by TCRdb on the 5' RACE reads, gives a single entry per CDR3 protein. The sample includes roughly 9,400 distinct CDR3 sequences, around 9.3% of them seen just once.

V usage is TRBV25-1 and J usage is TRBJ2-3; 13 bases agree with TRBD2. The sequences come from blood, collected during antiretroviral therapy. The TCR originated in an adult with HIV infection. The CDR3 coding sequence is TGTGCCAGCAGTGACTTGAGCCGGAATAAGGCACTAGCGGGAGGGCCAGATACGCAGTATTTT. As protein: CASSDLSRNKALAGGPDTQYF.